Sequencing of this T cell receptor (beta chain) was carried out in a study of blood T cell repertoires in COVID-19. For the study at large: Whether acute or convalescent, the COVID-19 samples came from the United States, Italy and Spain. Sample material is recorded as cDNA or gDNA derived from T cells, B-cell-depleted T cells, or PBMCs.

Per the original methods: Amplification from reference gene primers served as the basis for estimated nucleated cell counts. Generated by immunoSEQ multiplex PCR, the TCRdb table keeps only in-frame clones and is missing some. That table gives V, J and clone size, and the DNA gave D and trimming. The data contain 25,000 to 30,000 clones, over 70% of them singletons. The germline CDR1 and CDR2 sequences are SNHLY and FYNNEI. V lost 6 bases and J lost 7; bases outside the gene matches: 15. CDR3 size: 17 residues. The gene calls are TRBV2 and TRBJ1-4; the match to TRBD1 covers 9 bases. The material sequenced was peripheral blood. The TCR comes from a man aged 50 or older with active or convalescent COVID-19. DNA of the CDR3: TGTGCCAGCAGAGGTATCCCGGGACAGGGTGGTGGTGAAAAACTGTTTTTT. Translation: CASRGIPGQGGGEKLFF.